This T cell receptor beta chain was captured by sequencing in a study of regulatory T cells in long-lasting Graves disease. General study results and limits: Those with persistent disease had in common more public clonotypes (2,741) than new patients (approximately 920). There was favoring of TRBV28, TRBJ1-2 and TRBJ2-5 in persistent disease.

Time point denoted: newly diagnosed GD, antithyroid drugs for less than 3 months. PBMC-extracted RNA yielded the TCR library. HTBI primers from iRepertoire and Arm-PCR of CDR3 regions yielded the TCR beta libraries. TCRdb analysed the multiplex PCR reads with MiXCR anew, one entry per CDR3 protein. The sample consists of about 540,000 distinct CDR3 sequences, approximately 13% of them appearing once. CDR1 is LNHNV, CDR2 YYDKDF, per germline (reference sequence). The CDR3 extends over 15 amino acids. The V end lost 0 bases, the J end lost 4 bases, and 11 bases lay between the germline ends. Many counts were recorded for this clonotype. The antigen remains undetermined. The sample was also linked to a second study, of T cells in Graves' hyperthyroidism and ophthalmopathy. Turning to that study: Most expanded thyroid clonotypes above 0.001 recurred in blood.

The sample consisted of peripheral blood mononuclear cells (PBMCs), taken at new diagnosis, from a patient treated with antithyroid drugs. This chain joins TRBV15 and TRBJ2-3; no clear D gene. This receptor was identified in a man younger than 40 with Graves disease. This CDR3 reads CATSRDAPLADTQYF. CDR3 DNA: TGTGCCACCAGCAGAGATGCCCCATTGGCAGATACGCAGTATTTT.